These T cell receptor beta chains were read from a single sample in a study of shared clonotypes between healthy human individuals. Assay used: immunoSEQ multiplex PCR; TCRdb lists only in-frame clones, some missing. The sample records under 600,000 clones, around 95% being singletons. Material: naive CD4+ T cells sorted from blood. These receptors originate from a woman in her twenties or thirties in good health. Both conserved end residues are part of each CDR3. D genes are given only for firm matches. Clone size is given for some rows only: seen once, a few or many times, or a class if the clone is expanded.

TRBD2	TRBV28	TRBJ2-1	-	CASSVRTSGILYNEQFF	TGTGCCAGCAGTGTCCGGACTAGCGGGATACTATACAATGAGCAGTTCTTC
-	TRBV5-1	TRBJ2-3	once	CASRTLGNTITDTQYF	TGCGCCAGCCGAACCCTCGGCAATACCATCACAGATACGCAGTATTTT
TRBD1	TRBV4-1	TRBJ1-2	-	CASSLVDRSYGYTF	TGCGCCAGCAGCCTTGTGGACAGGTCCTATGGCTACACCTTC
-	TRBV28	TRBJ2-1	once	CASSSTAGTHLSSYNEQFF	TGTGCCAGCAGTTCCACGGCCGGGACACACTTAAGCTCCTACAATGAGCAGTTCTTC
TRBD2	TRBV7-8	TRBJ2-7	-	CASSLTSSGRTSYEQYF	TGTGCCAGCAGCTTAACCTCTAGCGGGAGGACCTCCTACGAGCAGTACTTC
-	TRBV27	TRBJ2-1	-	CASSPLAIGYNEQFF	TGTGCCAGCAGTCCCCTAGCTATTGGCTACAATGAGCAGTTCTTC
-	TRBV10-2	TRBJ2-5	once	CASSVGRSETQYF	TGCGCCAGCAGTGTTGGGAGATCAGAGACCCAGTACTTC
TRBD2	TRBV30	TRBJ2-1	once	CAWSVAGGSYNEQFF	TGTGCCTGGAGTGTAGCGGGAGGTTCCTACAATGAGCAGTTCTTC
-	TRBV11-2	TRBJ2-7	-	CASSLEVYEQYF	TGTGCCAGCAGCTTAGAGGTCTACGAGCAGTACTTC
-	TRBV19	TRBJ1-1	-	CASISLPLYGNTEAFF	TGTGCCAGTATCTCCTTGCCGTTGTATGGGAACACTGAAGCTTTCTTT
-	TRBV7-8	TRBJ1-2	-	CASSLGDGLYGYTF	TGTGCCAGCAGCTTGGGGGACGGCCTCTATGGCTACACCTTC
TRBD2	TRBV19	TRBJ2-7	-	CASSTRTSGHSSYEQYF	TGTGCCAGTAGTACCCGGACTAGCGGGCACAGCTCCTACGAGCAGTACTTC
-	TRBV11-3	TRBJ2-1	-	CASSLRTGYNEQFF	TGTGCCAGCAGCCTACGGACTGGCTACAATGAGCAGTTCTTC
TRBD1	TRBV27	TRBJ1-3	-	CASSLKGQGFNRNTIYF	TGTGCCAGCAGTTTAAAGGGACAGGGGTTCAATCGGAACACCATATATTTT